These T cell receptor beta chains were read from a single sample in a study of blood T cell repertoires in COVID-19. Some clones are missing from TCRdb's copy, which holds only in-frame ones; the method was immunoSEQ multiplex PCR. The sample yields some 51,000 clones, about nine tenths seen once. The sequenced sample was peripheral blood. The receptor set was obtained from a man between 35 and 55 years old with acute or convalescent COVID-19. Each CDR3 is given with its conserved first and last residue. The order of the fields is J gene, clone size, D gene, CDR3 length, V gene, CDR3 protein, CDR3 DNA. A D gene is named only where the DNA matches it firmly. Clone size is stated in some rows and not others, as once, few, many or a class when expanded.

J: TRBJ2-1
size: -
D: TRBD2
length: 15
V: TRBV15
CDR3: CATSRTTSAYNEQFF
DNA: TGTGCCACCAGCCGGACGACTAGCGCGTACAATGAGCAGTTCTTC

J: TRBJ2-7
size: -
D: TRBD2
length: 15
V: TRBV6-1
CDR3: CASSEELAGAYEQYF
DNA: TGTGCCAGCAGTGAAGAACTAGCGGGAGCCTACGAGCAGTACTTC

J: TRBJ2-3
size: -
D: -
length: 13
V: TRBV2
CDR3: CASKRRSTDTQYF
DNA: TGTGCCAGCAAGAGGCGCAGCACAGATACGCAGTATTTT

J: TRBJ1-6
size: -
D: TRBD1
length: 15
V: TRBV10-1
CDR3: CASRAGTENNSPLHF
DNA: TGCGCCAGCAGAGCCGGGACAGAGAATAATTCACCCCTCCACTTT

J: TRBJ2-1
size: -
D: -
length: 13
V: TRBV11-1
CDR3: CASSPGVRENRFF
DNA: TGTGCCAGCAGCCCCGGGGTACGGGAGAATCGGTTCTTC

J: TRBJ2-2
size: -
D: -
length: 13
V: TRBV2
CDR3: CASIASYTGELFF
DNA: TGTGCCAGCATTGCCAGTTACACCGGGGAGCTGTTTTTT

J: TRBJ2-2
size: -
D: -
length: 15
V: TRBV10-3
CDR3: CAISELGADTGELFF
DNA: TGTGCCATCAGTGAGTTGGGAGCGGACACCGGGGAGCTGTTTTTT

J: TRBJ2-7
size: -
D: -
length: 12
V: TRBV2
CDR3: CASSRGGNEQYF
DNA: TGTGCCAGCAGCCGTGGAGGGAACGAGCAGTACTTC

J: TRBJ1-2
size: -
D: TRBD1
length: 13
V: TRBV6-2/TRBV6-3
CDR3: CASSSQGSSGYTF
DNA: TGTGCCAGCAGTTCACAGGGGAGTTCTGGCTACACCTTC

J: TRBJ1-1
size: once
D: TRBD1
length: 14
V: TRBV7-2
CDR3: CASRYRQGAVEAFF
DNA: TGTGCCAGCAGATACAGACAGGGGGCCGTTGAAGCTTTCTTT

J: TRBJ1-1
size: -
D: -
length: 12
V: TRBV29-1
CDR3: CSVQQGNTEAFF
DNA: TGCAGCGTACAACAGGGGAACACTGAAGCTTTCTTT

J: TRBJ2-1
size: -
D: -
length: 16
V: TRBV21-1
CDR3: CASSKRGRGRVDEQFF
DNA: TGTGCCAGCAGCAAAAGGGGCAGGGGGCGCGTGGATGAGCAGTTCTTC

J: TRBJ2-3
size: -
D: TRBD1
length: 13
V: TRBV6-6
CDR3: CASRDRGGDTQYF
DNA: TGTGCCAGCCGGGACAGGGGGGGAGATACGCAGTATTTT

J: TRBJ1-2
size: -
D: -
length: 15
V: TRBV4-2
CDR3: CASSQEGQGGYGYTF
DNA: TGTGCCAGCAGCCAGGAGGGGCAGGGAGGCTATGGCTACACCTTC

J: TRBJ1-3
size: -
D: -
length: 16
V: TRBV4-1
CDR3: CASSQVFPGTGNTIYF
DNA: TGCGCCAGCAGCCAAGTCTTCCCAGGGACTGGAAACACCATATATTTT

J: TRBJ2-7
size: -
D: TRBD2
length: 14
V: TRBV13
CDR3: CASSLGLATYEQYF
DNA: TGTGCCAGCAGCTTAGGACTAGCGACGTACGAGCAGTACTTC

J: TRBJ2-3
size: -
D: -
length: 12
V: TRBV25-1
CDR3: CASRTVTDTQYF
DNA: TGTGCCAGTCGGACAGTCACAGATACGCAGTATTTT

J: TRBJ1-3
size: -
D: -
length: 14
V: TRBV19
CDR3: CASSLLGSGNTIYF
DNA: TGTGCCAGTTCCCTGCTCGGCTCTGGAAACACCATATATTTT

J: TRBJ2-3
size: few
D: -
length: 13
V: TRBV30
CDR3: CAWSSGDTNTQYF
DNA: TGTGCCTGGAGTTCCGGGGATACGAATACGCAGTATTTT

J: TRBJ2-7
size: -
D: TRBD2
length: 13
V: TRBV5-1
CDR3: CASSSGLAYEQYF
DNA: TGCGCCAGCAGCAGTGGACTAGCCTACGAGCAGTACTTC

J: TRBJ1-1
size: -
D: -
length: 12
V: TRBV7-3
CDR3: CASSLNGGEAFF
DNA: TGTGCCAGCAGCTTAAACGGCGGCGAAGCTTTCTTT

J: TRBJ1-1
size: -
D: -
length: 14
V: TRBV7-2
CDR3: CASSPPGGTTEAFF
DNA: TGTGCCAGCAGCCCCCCAGGAGGGACGACTGAAGCTTTCTTT

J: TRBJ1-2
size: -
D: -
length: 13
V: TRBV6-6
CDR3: CASSYSDRAGYTF
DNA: TGTGCCAGCAGTTACTCGGACAGAGCGGGCTACACCTTC

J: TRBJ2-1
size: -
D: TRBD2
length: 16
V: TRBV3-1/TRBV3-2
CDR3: CASSQLAGGPNNEQFF
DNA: TGTGCCAGCAGCCAACTAGCGGGAGGGCCGAACAATGAGCAGTTCTTC

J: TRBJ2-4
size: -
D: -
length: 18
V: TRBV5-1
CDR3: CASSFGTQKLGGINIQYF
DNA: TGCGCCAGCAGCTTCGGTACTCAAAAACTAGGAGGTATCAACATTCAGTACTTC

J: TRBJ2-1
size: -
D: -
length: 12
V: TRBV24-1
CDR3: CATRGSYNEQFF
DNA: TGTGCCACCCGGGGTTCTTACAATGAGCAGTTCTTC

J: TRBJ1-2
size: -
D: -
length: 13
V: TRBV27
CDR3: CASQPGYGYGYTF
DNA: TGTGCCAGTCAGCCAGGGTACGGCTATGGCTACACCTTC

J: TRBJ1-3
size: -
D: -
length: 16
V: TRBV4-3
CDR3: CASSPTYRNSGNTIYF
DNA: TGCGCCAGCAGTCCGACTTACAGGAACTCTGGAAACACCATATATTTT

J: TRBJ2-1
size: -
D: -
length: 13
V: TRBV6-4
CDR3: CASSDSGGFSTFF
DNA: TGTGCCAGCAGTGACTCGGGCGGGTTTAGTACGTTCTTC

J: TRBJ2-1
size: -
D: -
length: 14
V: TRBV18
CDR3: CASSPLGDYNEQFF
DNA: TGTGCCAGCTCCCCATTAGGGGATTACAATGAGCAGTTCTTC

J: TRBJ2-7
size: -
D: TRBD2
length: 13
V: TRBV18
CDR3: CASSPSGRNEQYF
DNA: TGTGCCAGCTCACCTAGCGGGAGAAACGAGCAGTACTTC

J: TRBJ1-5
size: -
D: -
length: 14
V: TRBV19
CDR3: CASSIILGNQPQHF
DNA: TGTGCCAGTAGTATTATACTGGGCAATCAGCCCCAGCATTTT

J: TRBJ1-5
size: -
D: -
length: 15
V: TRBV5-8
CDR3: CASSRYLDPNQPQHF
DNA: TGTGCCAGCAGCCGCTACCTAGACCCCAATCAGCCCCAGCATTTT

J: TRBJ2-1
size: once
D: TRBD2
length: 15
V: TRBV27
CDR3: CASSPRVAGEDEQFF
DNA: TGTGCCAGCAGTCCCAGGGTAGCGGGAGAGGATGAGCAGTTCTTC

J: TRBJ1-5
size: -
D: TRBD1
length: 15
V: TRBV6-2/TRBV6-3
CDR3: CASSYSGQGNQPQHF
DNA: TGTGCCAGCAGTTACTCGGGACAGGGGAATCAGCCCCAGCATTTT

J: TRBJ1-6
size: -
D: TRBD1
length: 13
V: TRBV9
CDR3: CASSVGAQGPLHF
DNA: TGTGCCAGCAGCGTAGGAGCACAGGGGCCCCTCCACTTT

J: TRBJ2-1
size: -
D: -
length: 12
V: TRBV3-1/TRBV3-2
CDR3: CASSYALREQFF
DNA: TGTGCCAGCAGCTACGCCCTTCGGGAGCAGTTCTTC

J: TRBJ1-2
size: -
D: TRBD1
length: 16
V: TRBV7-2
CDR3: CASSLLPGQGNYGYTF
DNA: TGTGCCAGCAGCTTACTTCCGGGACAGGGGAACTATGGCTACACCTTC

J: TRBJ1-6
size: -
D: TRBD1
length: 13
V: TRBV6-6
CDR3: CASSEGAYSPLHF
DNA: TGTGCCAGCAGCGAGGGGGCCTATTCACCCCTCCACTTT

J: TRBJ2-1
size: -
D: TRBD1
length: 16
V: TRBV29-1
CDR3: CSVSQPTGFSYNEQFF
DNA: TGCAGCGTCTCCCAGCCGACAGGGTTCTCCTACAATGAGCAGTTCTTC

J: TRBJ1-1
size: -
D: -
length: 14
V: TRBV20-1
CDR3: CSASRGVLDTEAFF
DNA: TGCAGTGCTAGTCGCGGGGTTCTGGACACTGAAGCTTTCTTT